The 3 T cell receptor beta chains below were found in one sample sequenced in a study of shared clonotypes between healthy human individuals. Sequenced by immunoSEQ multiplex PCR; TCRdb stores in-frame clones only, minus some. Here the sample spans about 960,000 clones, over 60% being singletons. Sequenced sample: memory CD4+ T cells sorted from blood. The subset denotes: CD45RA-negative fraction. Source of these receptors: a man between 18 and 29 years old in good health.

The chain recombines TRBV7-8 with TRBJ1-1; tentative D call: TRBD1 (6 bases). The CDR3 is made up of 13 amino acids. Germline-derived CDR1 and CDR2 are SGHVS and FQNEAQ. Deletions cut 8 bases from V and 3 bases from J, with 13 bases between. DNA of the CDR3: TGTGCCAGCTTGGGGGGGCTTTACACTGAAGCTTTCTTT. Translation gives CASLGGLYTEAFF. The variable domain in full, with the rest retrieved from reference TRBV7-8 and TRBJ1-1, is GAGVSQSPRYKVAKRGQDVALRCDPISGHVSLFWYQQALGQGPEFLTYFQNEAQLDKSGLPSDRFFAERPEGSVSTLKIQRTQQEDSAVYLCASLGGLYTEAFFGQGTRLTVV.

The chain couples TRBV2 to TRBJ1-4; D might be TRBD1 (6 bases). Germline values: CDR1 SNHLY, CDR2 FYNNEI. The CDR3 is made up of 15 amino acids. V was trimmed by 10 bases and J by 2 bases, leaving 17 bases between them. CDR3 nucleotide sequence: TGTGCCAACAGCGGGGGCAAGTCGACTAATGAAAAACTGTTTTTT. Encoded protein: CANSGGKSTNEKLFF.

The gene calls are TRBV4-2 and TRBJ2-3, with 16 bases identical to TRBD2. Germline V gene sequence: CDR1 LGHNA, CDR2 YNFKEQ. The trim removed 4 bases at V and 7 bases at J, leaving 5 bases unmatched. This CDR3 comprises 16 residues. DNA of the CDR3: TGTGCCAGCAGCCCTGGGACTAGCGGGGGGGCCAATACGCAGTATTTT. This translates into CASSPGTSGGANTQYF.